Sequencing of this TCR beta chain was carried out in a study of cytomegalovirus exposure and HLA in healthy donors. Looking at the study overall: Earlier work reported 117 million unique TCR beta sequences from about 180 million T cells. Among 350 to 500 genotyped donors, around 77% fell in the Caucasian-associated ancestry cluster.

Primers: 60 Vbeta forward and 13 Jbeta reverse. Authors' methods: Unique TCR beta chains numbered about 72 million in a later analysis, with 10 million to 14 million shared. The data were produced by immunoSEQ multiplex PCR, yet TCRdb's version contains in-frame clones alone and is incomplete. That table furnishes V, J and clone size, whereas the DNA furnished D and trimming. This table holds about 54,000 clones. Germline V lookup: CDR1 SGHAT, CDR2 FQNNGV. Unmatched junction bases numbered 2, after V lost 1 base and J lost 1 base. CDR3 length: 15 amino acids. This clonotype originated in a woman aged 40 to 55 in good health and CMV-seronegative. V gene TRBV11-2 combines with J gene TRBJ2-3, with TRBD1 matching 7 bases. The sample was PBMCs. The CDR3 region has the DNA TGTGCCAGCAGCTTAGGAGGACAGGGCACAGATACGCAGTATTTT. It specifies CASSLGGQGTDTQYF.